Sequencing of this T cell receptor beta chain was carried out in a study of PD-L1 blockade in urothelial cancer. Study as a whole: Most patients, about 85% of the roughly 30, were males with bladder-origin cancer.

Documented time point: peripheral blood 6 weeks after treatment start. Locally advanced or metastatic urothelial carcinoma affected all patients. The number of samples from each patient was between 1 and 8, taken pretreatment and on-treatment. Germline V CDR1 and CDR2: MDHEN, SYDVKM. The trim removed 6 bases at V and 6 bases at J, leaving 7 bases unmatched. This CDR3 spans 14 amino acids. The method was immunoSEQ multiplex PCR; TCRdb's version includes in-frame clones alone and lacks a portion of them. The sample comprises about 120,000 clones, 85% to 95% of which are singletons, and 3% to 4% rests with the top ten.

Source: PBMCs, taken around atezolizumab (anti-PD-L1) treatment. The rearrangement links TRBV28 to TRBJ2-3; 9 nucleotides line up with TRBD2. The source is a man aged 55 to 69 with urothelial cancer. CDR3: CASRSSGIGDTQYF. DNA for the CDR3: TGTGCCAGCAGGTCTAGCGGGATAGGGGATACGCAGTATTTT.